The 5 T cell receptor beta chains in this list originate from one sample, sequenced in a study of metastatic and nonmetastatic thyroid tumors. TCRdb re-called the PCR reads via MiXCR. Of 35,000 to 50,000 clones listed, less than 20% are singletons. The entire patient cohort was treatment-naive prior to thyroid surgery. Sequencing input: tumor tissue. These receptors were taken from a female donor with papillary thyroid cancer or a benign thyroid nodule (not recorded which). Some clones in this sample may be carry-over from other donors' samples.

For the CDR3, the DNA is TGTGCCAGCAGCCATTCAACGTACAGGGAAGGTTTGGATTGTCCTGAAGCTTTCTTT. It yields the protein CASSHSTYREGLDCPEAFF. The genes are TRBV13 and TRBJ1-1, with D possibly being TRBD1 (6 bases). Trimming shortened V by 5 bases and J by 6 bases, and 31 bases separated the two germline ends. Germline V lookup: CDR1 PRHDT, CDR2 FYEKMQ (reference sequence). The CDR3 sequence is 19 residues long.

This clone was detected many times. The chain couples TRBV11-2 to TRBJ1-3; the D gene is possibly TRBD1 (6 bases). The CDR3 covers 18 residues. V was shortened by 2 bases and J by 0 bases, with 17 bases between the two germline ends. CDR1 is SGHAT and CDR2 is FQNNGV in the germline V gene. The CDR3: CASSLKGGVSSSGNTIYF. CDR3 nucleotide sequence: TGTGCCAGCAGCTTAAAAGGGGGAGTCTCGAGCTCTGGAAACACCATATATTTT. The entire variable domain, with the rest obtained from reference TRBV11-2 and TRBJ1-3, is as follows: EAGVAQSPRYKIIEKRQSVAFWCNPISGHATLYWYQQILGQGPKLLIQFQNNGVVDDSQLPKDRFSAERLKGVDSTLKIQPAKLEDSAVYLCASSLKGGVSSSGNTIYFGEGSWLTVV.

As for this clone: With a much larger clone just one base away, this may be a read error. Other DNA sequences within the sample encode an identical CDR3. The rearrangement uses TRBV12-3 or TRBV12-4 and TRBJ1-6; no reliable D call. The CDR3 consists of 13 residues. Deletions cut 4 bases from V and 6 bases from J, with 7 bases between. In DNA, the CDR3 is TGTGCCAGCAGTTCACTTGGTAATTCACCCCTCCACTTT. This codes for CASSSLGNSPLHF.

The V and J genes are TRBV7-2 and TRBJ2-1; D perhaps matches TRBD1 (5 bases). V was cut by 4 bases and J by 7 bases, with 11 bases left in between. CDR3 length: 13 amino acids. Germline V gives CDR1 SGHTA, CDR2 FQGNSA. The CDR3 region is CASSSGPWNEQFF. In nucleotides, the CDR3 is TGTGCCAGCAGCTCAGGGCCCTGGAATGAGCAGTTCTTC.

Ten or more counts support this clone. The chain combines TRBV5-1 with TRBJ2-5; the D gene is possibly TRBD2 (6 bases). CDR1 and CDR2 from the germline V gene are SGHRS and YFSETQ. The CDR3 runs to 14 residues. The V end lost 6 bases, the J end lost 1 base, and 13 bases lay between the germline ends. The CDR3 bases are TGCGCCAGCAATAGCGGAGGGGTCCAAGAGACCCAGTACTTC. It yields the protein CASNSGGVQETQYF.